This is a list of T cell receptor beta chains from one sample in a study of long-term antiretroviral therapy in people with HIV. Repertoires were generated with immunoSEQ multiplex PCR, while TCRdb's copy carries only in-frame clones and drops some. The sample consists of under 25,000 clones, approximately 86% of them appearing once. This specimen was unsorted PBMCs, taken 0.5 years after starting antiretroviral therapy. These receptors came from a man between 40 and 49 years old with HIV. CDR3s include the opening cysteine and the closing phenylalanine or tryptophan. D genes are given only for firm matches. Rows may omit the clone size; those that give it use once, few, many or a size class.

TGTGCCAGCAGTTTATCGGGACTCAATCAGCCCCAGCATTTT	CASSLSGLNQPQHF	TRBJ1-5	TRBV27	-	-
TGTGCCAGCAGCCTCCTCGAGAATCAGCCCCAGCATTTT	CASSLLENQPQHF	TRBJ1-5	TRBV6-5	-	-
TGCGCCAGCAGCTTGGGTGGGGTTGATCAGCCCCAGCATTTT	CASSLGGVDQPQHF	TRBJ1-5	TRBV5-1	-	-
TGTGCCAGCAGTTTAGCGGGGCTTGAGACCCAGTACTTC	CASSLAGLETQYF	TRBJ2-5	TRBV27	-	-
TGTGCCAGCAGCTCGAAGTCGATCTGGACAGGGCGCTCTGGAAACACCATATATTTT	CASSSKSIWTGRSGNTIYF	TRBJ1-3	TRBV21-1	-	-
TGTGCCAGCAGCTGGTCCCCGGGACAGGCCTACGAGCAGTACTTC	CASSWSPGQAYEQYF	TRBJ2-7	TRBV5-6	TRBD1	-
TGTGCCAGCAGGGTACAGGGGGGGAACACCGGGGAGCTGTTTTTT	CASRVQGGNTGELFF	TRBJ2-2	TRBV27	TRBD1	once
TGCGCCAGCAGCTTGGCCCCGACCTACGAGCAGTACTTC	CASSLAPTYEQYF	TRBJ2-7	TRBV5-1	-	-
TGTGCCAGCAGCGTGGGGGACAGCTCCTACGAGCAGTACTTC	CASSVGDSSYEQYF	TRBJ2-7	TRBV9	TRBD1	-
TGTGCCAGTAGTTTCCGCAGGGCTGAAGCTTTCTTT	CASSFRRAEAFF	TRBJ1-1	TRBV19	-	-
TGTGCCAGCAACTTACCTCGAACGGACACCGGGGAGCTGTTTTTT	CASNLPRTDTGELFF	TRBJ2-2	TRBV6-6	-	-